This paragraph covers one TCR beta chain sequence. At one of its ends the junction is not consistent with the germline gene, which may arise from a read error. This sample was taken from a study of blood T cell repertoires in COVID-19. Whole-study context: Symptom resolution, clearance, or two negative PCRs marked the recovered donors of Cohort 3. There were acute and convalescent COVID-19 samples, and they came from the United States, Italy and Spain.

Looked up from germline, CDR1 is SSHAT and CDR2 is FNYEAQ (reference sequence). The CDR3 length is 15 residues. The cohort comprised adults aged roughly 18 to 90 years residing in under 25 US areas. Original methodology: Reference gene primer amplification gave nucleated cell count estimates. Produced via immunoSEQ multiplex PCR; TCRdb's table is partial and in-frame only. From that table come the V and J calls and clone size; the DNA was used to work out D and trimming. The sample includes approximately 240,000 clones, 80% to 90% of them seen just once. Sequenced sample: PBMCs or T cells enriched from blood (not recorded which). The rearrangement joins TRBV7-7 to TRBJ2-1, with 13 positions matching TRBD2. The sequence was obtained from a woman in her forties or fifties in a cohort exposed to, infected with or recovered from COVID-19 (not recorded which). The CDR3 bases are TGTGCTAGCAGGCCCGGGACTAGCGGGGAAGGTGAGCAGTTCTTC. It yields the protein CASRPGTSGEGEQFF.